The clone carrying this T cell receptor (beta chain) was recorded only once. Its antigen is still unknown. Genomic DNA of every subset was divided equally among multiple immunoSEQ plates. Original handling: Filtering was not the same, since immunoSEQ gave junction-only sequences without quality scores. Method: immunoSEQ multiplex PCR; TCRdb's copy keeps in-frame clones and lacks some. V and J calls plus clone size are reproduced from that table; the DNA served to infer D and trimming. The data contain approximately 1,500,000 clones, around 97% of them singletons. These data originate in a study of shared clonotypes between healthy human individuals. Participating donors were healthy, HIV-negative adults free of recent acute infections or vaccinations. Study-wide points: Estimated richness was generally greater in naive than memory subsets.

The CDR3 is made up of 15 amino acids. Trimming cost V 6 bases and J 3 bases; bases outside gene matches: 7. The germline V gene encodes CDR1 MDHEN and CDR2 SYDVKM. The receptor's source is a man aged 25 to 40 in good health. This chain joins TRBV28 and TRBJ2-3; 9 nucleotides match TRBD2. The specimen was naive CD4+ T cells sorted from blood. The subset was: CD45RA+ positively selected. As DNA, the CDR3 is TGTGCCAGCAGCCTAGCGGGATCCCAGACAGATACGCAGTATTTT. This encodes CASSLAGSQTDTQYF.